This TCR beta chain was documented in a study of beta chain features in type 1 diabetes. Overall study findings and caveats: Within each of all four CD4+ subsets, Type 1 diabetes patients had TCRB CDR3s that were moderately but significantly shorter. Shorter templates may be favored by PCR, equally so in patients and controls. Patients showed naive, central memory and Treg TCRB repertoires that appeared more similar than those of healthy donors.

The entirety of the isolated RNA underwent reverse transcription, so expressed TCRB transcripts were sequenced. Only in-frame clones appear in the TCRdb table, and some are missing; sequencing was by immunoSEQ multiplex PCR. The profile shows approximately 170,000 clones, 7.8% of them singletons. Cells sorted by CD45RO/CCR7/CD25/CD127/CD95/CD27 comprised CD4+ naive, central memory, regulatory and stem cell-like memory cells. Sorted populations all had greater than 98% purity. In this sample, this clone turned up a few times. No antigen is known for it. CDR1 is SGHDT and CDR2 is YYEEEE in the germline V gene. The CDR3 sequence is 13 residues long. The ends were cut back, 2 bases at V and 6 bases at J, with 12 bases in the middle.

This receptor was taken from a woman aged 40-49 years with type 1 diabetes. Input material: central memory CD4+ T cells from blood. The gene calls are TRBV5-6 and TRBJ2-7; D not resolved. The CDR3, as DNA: TGTGCCAGCAGCTTAGGAAGTGGGCTCGAGCAGTACTTC. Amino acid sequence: CASSLGSGLEQYF.